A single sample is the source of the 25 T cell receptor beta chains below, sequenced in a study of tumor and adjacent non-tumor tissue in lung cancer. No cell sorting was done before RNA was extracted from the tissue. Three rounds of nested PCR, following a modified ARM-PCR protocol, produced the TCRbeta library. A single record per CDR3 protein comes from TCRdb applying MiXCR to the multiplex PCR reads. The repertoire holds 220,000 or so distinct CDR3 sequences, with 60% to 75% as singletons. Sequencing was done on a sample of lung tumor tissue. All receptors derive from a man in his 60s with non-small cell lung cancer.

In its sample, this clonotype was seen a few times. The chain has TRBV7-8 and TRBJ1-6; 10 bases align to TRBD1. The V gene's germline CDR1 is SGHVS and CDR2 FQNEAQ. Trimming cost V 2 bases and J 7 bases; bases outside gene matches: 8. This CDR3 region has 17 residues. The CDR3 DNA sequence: TGTGCCAGCAGCTTATCCTTTCCGGGACAGGGGAATTCACCCCTCCACTTT. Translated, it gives CASSLSFPGQGNSPLHF.

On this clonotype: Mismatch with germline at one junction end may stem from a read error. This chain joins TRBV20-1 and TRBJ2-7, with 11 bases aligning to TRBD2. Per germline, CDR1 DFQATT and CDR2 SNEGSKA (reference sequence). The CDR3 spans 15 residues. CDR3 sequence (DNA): TGCGGTGCTGCTTCCGGGACTAGCGGTCTAAGGGAGCAGTACTTC. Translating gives CGAASGTSGLREQYF.

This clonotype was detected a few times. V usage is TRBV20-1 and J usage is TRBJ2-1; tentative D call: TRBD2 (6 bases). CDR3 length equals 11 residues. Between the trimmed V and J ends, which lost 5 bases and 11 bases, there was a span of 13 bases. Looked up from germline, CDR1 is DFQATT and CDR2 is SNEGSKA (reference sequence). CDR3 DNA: TGCAGTGCTCAATTGGGGGGAAAGCAGTTCTTC. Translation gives CSAQLGGKQFF.

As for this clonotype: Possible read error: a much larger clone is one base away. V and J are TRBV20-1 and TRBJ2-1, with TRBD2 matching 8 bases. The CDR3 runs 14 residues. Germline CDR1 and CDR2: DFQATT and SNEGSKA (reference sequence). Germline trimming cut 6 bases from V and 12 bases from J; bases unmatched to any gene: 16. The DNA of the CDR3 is TGCAGTGCAATACCGGAACTAGCGGAAGGAGGGCAGTTCTTC. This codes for CSAIPELAEGGQFF.

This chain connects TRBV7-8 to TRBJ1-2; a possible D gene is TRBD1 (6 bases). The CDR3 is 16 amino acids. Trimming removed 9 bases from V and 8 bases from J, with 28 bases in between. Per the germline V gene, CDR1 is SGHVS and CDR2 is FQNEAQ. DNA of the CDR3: TGTGCCAGTAGGGGGAAAGTAGAGATCGGCGAGGAAGGCTACACCTTC. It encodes CASRGKVEIGEEGYTF.

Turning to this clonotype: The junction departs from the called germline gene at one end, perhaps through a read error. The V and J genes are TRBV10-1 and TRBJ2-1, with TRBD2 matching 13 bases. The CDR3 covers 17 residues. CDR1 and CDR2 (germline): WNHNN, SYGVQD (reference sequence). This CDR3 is CDSSEFGLAGEDNEQFF. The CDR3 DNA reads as TGCGACAGCAGTGAGTTCGGACTAGCGGGAGAGGACAATGAGCAGTTCTTC.

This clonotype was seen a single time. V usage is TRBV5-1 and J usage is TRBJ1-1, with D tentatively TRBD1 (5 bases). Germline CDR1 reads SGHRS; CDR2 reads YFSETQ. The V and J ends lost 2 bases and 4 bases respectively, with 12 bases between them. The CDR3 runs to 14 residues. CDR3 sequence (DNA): TGCGCCAGCAGCTTTATTGGCCAGGGCACTGAAGCTTTCTTT. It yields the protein CASSFIGQGTEAFF.

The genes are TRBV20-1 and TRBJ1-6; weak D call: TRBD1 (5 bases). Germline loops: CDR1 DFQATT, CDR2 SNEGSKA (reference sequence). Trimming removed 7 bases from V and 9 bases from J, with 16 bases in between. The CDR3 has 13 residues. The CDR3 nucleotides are TGCAGTGTCACCTTGACTGGGACTTCACCCCTCCACTTT. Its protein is CSVTLTGTSPLHF.

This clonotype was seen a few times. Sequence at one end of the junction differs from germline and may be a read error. The CDR3 reads CASSFRYRSSYEQYF. The CDR3 DNA is TGTGCCAGTAGCTTTCGGTACAGGAGCTCCTACGAGCAGTACTTC. The V gene is TRBV11-1, the J gene TRBJ2-7; TRBD1 might be the D (5 bases). CDR1 is SGHAT, CDR2 FQDESV, per germline (reference sequence). This CDR3 has 15 amino acids.

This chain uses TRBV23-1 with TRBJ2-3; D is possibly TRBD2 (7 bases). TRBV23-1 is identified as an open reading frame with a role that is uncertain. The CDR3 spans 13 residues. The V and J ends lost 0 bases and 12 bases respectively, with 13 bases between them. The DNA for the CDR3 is TGCGCCAGCAGTCAATCTAAGGGGGGGCGTCAGTATTTT. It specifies CASSQSKGGRQYF.

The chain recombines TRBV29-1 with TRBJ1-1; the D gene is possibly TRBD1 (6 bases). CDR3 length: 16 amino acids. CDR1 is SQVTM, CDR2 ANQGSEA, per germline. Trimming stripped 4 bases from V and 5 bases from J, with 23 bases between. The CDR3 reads CSVVNRQGSRITEAFF. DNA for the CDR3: TGCAGCGTTGTGAACCGTCAGGGGTCTCGAATTACTGAAGCTTTCTTT.

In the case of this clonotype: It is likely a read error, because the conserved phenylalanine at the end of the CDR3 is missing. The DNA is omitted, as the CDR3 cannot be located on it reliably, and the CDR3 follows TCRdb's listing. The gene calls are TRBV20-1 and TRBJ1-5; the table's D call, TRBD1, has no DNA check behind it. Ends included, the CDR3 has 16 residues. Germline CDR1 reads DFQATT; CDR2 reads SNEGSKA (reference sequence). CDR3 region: CSARARTGHSNQPQDL.

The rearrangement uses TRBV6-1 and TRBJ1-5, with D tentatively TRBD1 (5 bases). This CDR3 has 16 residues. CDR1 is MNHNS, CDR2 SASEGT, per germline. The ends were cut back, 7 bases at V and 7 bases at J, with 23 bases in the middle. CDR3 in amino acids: CASTPAQGGEGQPQHF. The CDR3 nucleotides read TGTGCCAGCACCCCTGCTCAGGGTGGGGAGGGGCAGCCCCAGCATTTT.

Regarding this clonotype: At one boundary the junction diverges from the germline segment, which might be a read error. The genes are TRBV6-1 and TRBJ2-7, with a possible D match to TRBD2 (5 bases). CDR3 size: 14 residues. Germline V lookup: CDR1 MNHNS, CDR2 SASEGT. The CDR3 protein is CTSSEERRGAEQYF. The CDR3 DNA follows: TGTACCAGCAGTGAAGAGCGTCGGGGAGCCGAGCAGTACTTC.

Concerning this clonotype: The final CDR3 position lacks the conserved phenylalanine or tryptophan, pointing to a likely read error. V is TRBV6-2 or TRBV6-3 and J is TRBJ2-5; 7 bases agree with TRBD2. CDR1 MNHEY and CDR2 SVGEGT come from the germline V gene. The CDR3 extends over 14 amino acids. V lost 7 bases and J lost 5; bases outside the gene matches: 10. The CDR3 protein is CASIHQTSWETQYI. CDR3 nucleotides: TGTGCCAGCATTCACCAGACTAGCTGGGAGACCCAGTACATC.

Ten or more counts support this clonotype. CDR3 residues: CSATQRGARNEQFF. The CDR3 DNA reads TGCAGTGCTACTCAGCGGGGGGCCCGAAATGAGCAGTTCTTC. The J gene is TRBJ2-1, the V gene TRBV20-1; 9 nucleotides align to TRBD2. The J segment lost 7 bases and the V segment lost 4 bases, leaving 8 bases of the junction unmatched. Per the germline V gene, CDR1 is DFQATT and CDR2 is SNEGSKA (reference sequence). CDR3 size: 14 residues.

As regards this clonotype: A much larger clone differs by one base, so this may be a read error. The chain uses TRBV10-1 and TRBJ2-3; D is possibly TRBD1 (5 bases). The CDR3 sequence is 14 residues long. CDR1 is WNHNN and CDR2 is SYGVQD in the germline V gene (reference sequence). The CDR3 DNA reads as TGCGCCAGCAGTGGGGGCCTCTACACACATACGCAGTATTTT. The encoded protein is CASSGGLYTHTQYF.

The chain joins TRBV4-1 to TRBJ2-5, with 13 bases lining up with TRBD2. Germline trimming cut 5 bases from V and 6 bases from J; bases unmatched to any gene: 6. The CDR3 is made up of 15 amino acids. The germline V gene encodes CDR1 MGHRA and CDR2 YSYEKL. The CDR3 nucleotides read TGCGCCAGCAGCTACACTAGCGGGGGGGTCCAGACCCAGTACTTC. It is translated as CASSYTSGGVQTQYF.

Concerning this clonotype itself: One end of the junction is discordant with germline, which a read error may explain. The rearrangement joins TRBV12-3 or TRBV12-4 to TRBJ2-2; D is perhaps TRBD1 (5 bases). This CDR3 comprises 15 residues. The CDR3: CASRANGLNTGELFF. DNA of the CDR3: TGTGCTAGCAGGGCTAACGGTCTGAACACCGGGGAGCTGTTTTTT.

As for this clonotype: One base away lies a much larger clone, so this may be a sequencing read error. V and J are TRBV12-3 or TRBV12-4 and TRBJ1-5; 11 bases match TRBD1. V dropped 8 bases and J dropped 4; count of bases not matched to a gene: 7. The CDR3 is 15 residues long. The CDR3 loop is CASGGTGGDNQPQHF. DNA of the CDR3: TGTGCCAGCGGAGGGACAGGGGGTGATAATCAGCCCCAGCATTTT.

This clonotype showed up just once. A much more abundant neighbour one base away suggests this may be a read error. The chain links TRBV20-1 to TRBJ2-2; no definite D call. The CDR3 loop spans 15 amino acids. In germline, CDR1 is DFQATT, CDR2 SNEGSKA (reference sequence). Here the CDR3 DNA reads TGCATTGCTAGATCCTCCAGCCCGAACACCGGGGAGCTGTTTTTT. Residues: CIARSSSPNTGELFF.

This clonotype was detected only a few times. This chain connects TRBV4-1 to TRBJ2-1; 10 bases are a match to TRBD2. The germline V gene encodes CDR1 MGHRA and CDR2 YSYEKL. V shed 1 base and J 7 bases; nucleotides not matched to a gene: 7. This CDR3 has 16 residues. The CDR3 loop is CASSQGYSGGANEQFF. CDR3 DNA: TGCGCCAGCAGCCAAGGTTACAGCGGGGGGGCAAATGAGCAGTTCTTC.

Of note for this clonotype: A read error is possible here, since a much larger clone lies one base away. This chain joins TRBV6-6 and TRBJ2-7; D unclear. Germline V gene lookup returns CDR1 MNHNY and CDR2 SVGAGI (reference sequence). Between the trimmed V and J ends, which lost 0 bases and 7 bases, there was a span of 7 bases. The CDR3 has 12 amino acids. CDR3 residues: CASSYSRTEQYF. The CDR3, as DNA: TGTGCCAGCAGTTACTCACGTACAGAGCAGTACTTC.

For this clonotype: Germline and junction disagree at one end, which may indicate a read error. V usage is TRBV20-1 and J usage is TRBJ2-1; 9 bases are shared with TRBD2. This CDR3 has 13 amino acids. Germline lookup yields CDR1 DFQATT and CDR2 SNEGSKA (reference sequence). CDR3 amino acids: CSAKSGGNNDQFF. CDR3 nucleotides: TGCAGTGCCAAGAGCGGGGGGAACAATGATCAGTTCTTC.

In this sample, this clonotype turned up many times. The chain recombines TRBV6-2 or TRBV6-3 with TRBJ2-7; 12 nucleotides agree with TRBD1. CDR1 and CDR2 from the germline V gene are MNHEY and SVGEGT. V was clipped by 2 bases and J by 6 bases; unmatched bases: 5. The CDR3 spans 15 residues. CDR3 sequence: CASSYSGTGGGEQYF. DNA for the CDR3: TGTGCCAGCAGTTACAGTGGGACAGGGGGCGGCGAGCAGTACTTC.